This T cell receptor beta chain was observed in a study of graft-versus-host responses after intestinal transplantation. Profiled with immunoSEQ multiplex PCR; TCRdb holds only in-frame clones, not every one. The sample contains about 93,000 clones, around 83% of which appear only once. Regarding the study as a whole: GvH clonotypes were identified within recipient marrow, with a subset emerging first in ileum or blood.

CDR1 and CDR2 (germline): MDHEN, SYDVKM. V lost 4 bases and J lost 4, with 17 bases in between. The CDR3 sequence is 16 residues long. As regards this clone: What it recognizes is unknown.

V and J are TRBV28 and TRBJ1-3, with unresolved D. The TCR sequence derives from a human donor who received an intestinal transplant. Source: unstimulated CD4+ T cells sorted from spleen or lymph node cells, taken before intestinal transplant. CDR3 loop: CASSSRRPGGGNTIYF. The DNA of the CDR3 is TGTGCCAGCAGTTCCAGAAGACCCGGAGGGGGAAACACCATATATTTT.